These T cell receptor beta chains were read from a single sample in a study of vaccination effects on CD4 cells after COVID-19. Sequencing was performed with immunoSEQ multiplex PCR; in TCRdb, only in-frame clones are kept and a portion is missing. The table shows about 38,000 clones, with about four fifths occurring only once. For these receptors, no antigen is known. Sequencing used CD4+ T cells from PBMCs cultured without peptide, obtained before COVID-19 vaccination. The receptors shown here come from a human donor who received a COVID-19 vaccine. The CDR3 runs from the conserved cysteine through the conserved F or W. The D gene is left open where the match is weak. Some rows mark clone size as missing; the rest say once, few, many or name a class of expanded clone.

cdr3_nt cdr3_aa j_call d_call v_call clone_size cdr3_length
TGTGCCAGCAGCAGCAGGGGGCAGGACTATGGCTACACCTTC CASSSRGQDYGYTF TRBJ1-2 TRBD1 TRBV5-4 NA 14
TGTGCCAGCAGCTCAGGCGGCAATGAGCAGTTCTTC CASSSGGNEQFF TRBJ2-1 NA TRBV7-2 NA 12
TGTGCCAGCAGTTATAGCGGGGGGGCCAGTAATGAGCAGTTCTTC CASSYSGGASNEQFF TRBJ2-1 TRBD2 TRBV9 NA 15
TGTGCCAGTAGGACAGGGAGCTACAATCAGCCCCAGCATTTT CASRTGSYNQPQHF TRBJ1-5 TRBD1 TRBV19 NA 14
TGTGCCAGCAGCGTAGAATCCGGAACCCCGGTGATCTATGGCTACACCTTC CASSVESGTPVIYGYTF TRBJ1-2 NA TRBV9 NA 17
TGTGCCAGCAGCGGGCGTGCGGGCGCGGACACTGAAGCTTTCTTT CASSGRAGADTEAFF TRBJ1-1 NA TRBV11-2 NA 15
TGTGCCAGCAGCCTACCCGGCGGGGGTAATTCACCCCTCCACTTT CASSLPGGGNSPLHF TRBJ1-6 NA TRBV28 NA 15
TGTGCCAGACAGTCTTTGTCCCAAAACATTCAGTACTTC CARQSLSQNIQYF TRBJ2-4 NA TRBV5-8 NA 13
TGTGCCCCCCCTCCCCGGGCACCGCGCCAGCCCCAGCATTTT CAPPPRAPRQPQHF TRBJ1-5 NA TRBV6-5 NA 14
TGTGCCAGCAGCACCCCGAGGACTAGCATGAATGAGCAGTTCTTC CASSTPRTSMNEQFF TRBJ2-1 TRBD2 TRBV3-1/TRBV3-2 NA 15
TGTGCCAGTAGTATTAGGGTCCTAGCAACAGATACGCAGTATTTT CASSIRVLATDTQYF TRBJ2-3 NA TRBV19 NA 15
TGTGCCAGCAGCCAAGTTAGGGGAGGGGGCTACACCTTC CASSQVRGGGYTF TRBJ1-2 NA TRBV3-1/TRBV3-2 NA 13
TGTGCCAGCAGTTACCCCGGGACAGCAAGGTTAGGAGCTTTCTTT CASSYPGTARLGAFF TRBJ1-1 TRBD1 TRBV6-6 NA 15
TGTGCCTGGAGAGGGACTAGCGGATCTAGGGGCACCGGGGAGCTGTTTTTT CAWRGTSGSRGTGELFF TRBJ2-2 TRBD2 TRBV30 NA 17
TGTGCCAGCCGGGACGTGGGAAATTCACCCCTCCACTTT CASRDVGNSPLHF TRBJ1-6 NA TRBV7-3 NA 13
TGTGCCAGCAGCCCCCGGGACAGCTTCCTGGGTACGCAGTATTTT CASSPRDSFLGTQYF TRBJ2-3 TRBD1 TRBV9 NA 15
TGTGCCAGCAGTTACAGCTCCCGCCCTGGGGCCAACGTCCTGACTTTC CASSYSSRPGANVLTF TRBJ2-6 NA TRBV6-5 NA 16
TGTGCCATCTCCCAGGGGTCTAATGAAAAACTGTTTTTT CAISQGSNEKLFF TRBJ1-4 NA TRBV10-3 NA 13
TGTGCCAGCTCATCCGACAGGGACGGCAACATTCAGTACTTC CASSSDRDGNIQYF TRBJ2-4 TRBD1 TRBV18 few 14
TGCGCCAGCAGCTACACCGGGACAGATGGCTACACCTTC CASSYTGTDGYTF TRBJ1-2 TRBD1 TRBV5-1 few 13
TGTGCCACCCAAGGGACAGAAGCTAACTATGGCTACACCTTC CATQGTEANYGYTF TRBJ1-2 TRBD1 TRBV24-1 NA 14
TGCGCCAGCGGCCTTGGGACTAGCGGGTACACAGATACGCAGTATTTT CASGLGTSGYTDTQYF TRBJ2-3 TRBD2 TRBV5-1 NA 16
TGTGCCAGTACCATGAGGGGGACAAATCAGCCCCAGCATTTT CASTMRGTNQPQHF TRBJ1-5 NA TRBV19 NA 14
TGCGCCAGCAGCTTGGGGACGGGGGGGGCACAAGAGACCCAGTACTTC CASSLGTGGAQETQYF TRBJ2-5 TRBD2 TRBV5-1 NA 16
TGTGCCAGCAGCCTCGACGGACAGGGTGCTAATGAAAAACTGTTTTTT CASSLDGQGANEKLFF TRBJ1-4 TRBD1 TRBV7-3 NA 16
TGTGCCGGGGAGTGGGACAGGGTGGTTAATGAGCAGTTCTTC CAGEWDRVVNEQFF TRBJ2-1 TRBD1 TRBV6-5 NA 14